The 30 T cell receptor beta chains in this list originate from one sample, sequenced in a study of OX40 agonist ivuxolimab in advanced cancers. Assay used: immunoSEQ multiplex PCR; TCRdb lists only in-frame clones, some missing. The sample holds tens of thousands of clones, around four fifths seen once. This specimen was CD4+ or CD8+ T cells sorted from blood, taken in a trial of the OX40 agonist ivuxolimab. These receptors were taken from an adult with an advanced solid tumor such as melanoma, head and neck, liver or kidney cancer.

The chain employs TRBV19 and TRBJ2-3; D is perhaps TRBD1 (6 bases). Per the germline V gene, CDR1 is LNHDA and CDR2 is SQIVND (reference sequence). The CDR3 covers 14 residues. V was trimmed by 3 bases and J by 4 bases, leaving 11 bases between them. CDR3 loop: CASSMGHTSDTQYF. As DNA, the CDR3 is TGTGCCAGTAGTATGGGACATACTTCAGATACGCAGTATTTT.

V is TRBV7-9 and J is TRBJ2-7, with D possibly being TRBD2 (6 bases). Germline V gene data show CDR1 as SEHNR and CDR2 as FQNEAQ (reference sequence). The V and J ends lost 1 base and 0 bases respectively, with 10 bases between them. The CDR3 runs to 15 residues. The CDR3 nucleotides are TGTGCCAGCAGCTTAGAGGCGGGGTCCTCCTACGAGCAGTACTTC. Its translation: CASSLEAGSSYEQYF.

The rearrangement links TRBV25-1 to TRBJ2-2, with TRBD1 identical over 7 bases. V was clipped by 3 bases and J by 4 bases; unmatched bases: 5. Germline V gives CDR1 MGHDK, CDR2 SYGVNS. CDR3 length: 15 residues. The CDR3 loop reads CASSDDRVGTGELFF. In DNA form, the CDR3 reads TGTGCCAGCAGTGACGACAGGGTGGGCACCGGGGAGCTGTTTTTT.

Only one count was recorded for this clone. The gene calls are TRBV2 and TRBJ1-3; D is unresolved. Trimming removed 8 bases at V and 0 bases at J, with 5 bases between. This CDR3 has 12 residues. CDR1 and CDR2 from the germline V gene are SNHLY and FYNNEI. The CDR3 here is CASVSSGNTIYF. CDR3 nucleotide sequence: TGTGCCAGCGTAAGCTCTGGAAACACCATATATTTT.

V is TRBV6-5 and J is TRBJ2-7; TRBD2 agrees at 11 bases. With V trimmed by 6 bases and J by 4 bases, 8 bases remained unmatched. The germline CDR1 and CDR2 sequences are MNHEY and SVGAGI. The CDR3 totals 15 residues. CDR3 coding DNA: TGTGCCAGCAGGAATCCACTAGCGGGAGCTTACGAGCAGTACTTC. Translation: CASRNPLAGAYEQYF.

The chain employs TRBV2 and TRBJ2-4; D possibly corresponds to TRBD1 (5 bases). The CDR3 totals 15 residues. Germline lookup yields CDR1 SNHLY and CDR2 FYNNEI. Trimming removed 6 bases from V and 0 bases from J, with 12 bases in between. The CDR3 coding sequence is TGTGCCAGCAGCCTTCAGGGTCTAGCCAAAAACATTCAGTACTTC. Translating it yields CASSLQGLAKNIQYF.

J is TRBJ2-5 and V is TRBV18; tentatively, D is TRBD2 (5 bases). The germline CDR1 and CDR2 sequences are KGHSH and LQKENI. This CDR3 contains 11 residues. The V end lost 2 bases, the J end lost 11 bases, and 9 bases lay between the germline ends. The CDR3 nucleotides read TGTGCCAGCTCACCAGGGTGGGAGCAGTACTTC. Translation gives CASSPGWEQYF.

This clone has just a few counts. This chain connects TRBV5-1 to TRBJ1-2; the match to TRBD1 covers 10 bases. V was clipped by 1 base and J by 8 bases; unmatched bases: 8. Germline-derived CDR1 and CDR2 are SGHRS and YFSETQ. The CDR3 loop spans 15 amino acids. The chain's CDR3 is CASSLLTGGPGGYTF. The DNA for the CDR3 is TGCGCCAGCAGCTTGTTGACAGGGGGCCCAGGGGGCTACACCTTC.

This clone was found once. V is TRBV6-1 and J is TRBJ2-5, with TRBD2 identical over 8 bases. This CDR3 is 13 amino acids long. CDR1 is MNHNS and CDR2 is SASEGT in the germline V gene. The ends lost 1 base at V and 7 bases at J; junction bases unmatched: 2. Here the CDR3 reads CASSEDGGGTQYF. As DNA, the CDR3 is TGTGCCAGCAGTGAAGACGGGGGGGGGACCCAGTACTTC.

This clone was recorded only once. This chain uses TRBV19 with TRBJ2-5, with 9 bases that match TRBD2. The CDR3 totals 16 residues. Germline CDR1 and CDR2: LNHDA and SQIVND (reference sequence). V shed 7 bases, J shed 4 bases, and the junction held 13 bases outside the gene matches. DNA for the CDR3: TGTGCCAGTATGGATGCGGCGGGAGGGAGACGAGAGACCCAGTACTTC. Encoded protein: CASMDAAGGRRETQYF.

CDR3 residues: CAISGGSGREESIQYF. The CDR3 coding sequence is TGTGCCATCAGTGGGGGTTCGGGGCGGGAGGAAAGCATTCAGTACTTC. The chain recombines TRBV10-3 with TRBJ2-4, with TRBD2 identical over 8 bases. The CDR3 loop spans 16 amino acids. The trim removed 4 bases at V and 9 bases at J, leaving 14 bases unmatched. Germline V lookup: CDR1 ENHRY, CDR2 SYGVKD.

This clone was detected only a few times. The V gene is TRBV11-2, the J gene TRBJ2-7; 7 bases match TRBD1. Germline CDR1 reads SGHAT; CDR2 reads FQNNGV. V lost 5 bases, J lost 4 bases, and 8 bases stayed unmatched. The CDR3 covers 14 residues. The CDR3 coding sequence is TGTGCCAGCAGCAGGGGGCAGAAACTTTACGAGCAGTACTTC. Residues: CASSRGQKLYEQYF. The full variable domain, with the rest looked up from reference TRBV11-2 and TRBJ2-7, is EAGVAQSPRYKIIEKRQSVAFWCNPISGHATLYWYQQILGQGPKLLIQFQNNGVVDDSQLPKDRFSAERLKGVDSTLKIQPAKLEDSAVYLCASSRGQKLYEQYFGPGTRLTVT.

This chain links TRBV5-8 with TRBJ2-2; 7 nucleotides agree with TRBD1. After removal of 3 bases from V and 2 bases from J, the junction contained 4 bases not matched to a gene. CDR3 size: 15 residues. The germline CDR1 and CDR2 sequences are SGHTS and YDEGEE. CDR3 protein: CASSSTGFNTGELFF. CDR3 DNA: TGTGCCAGCAGCTCGACAGGGTTTAACACCGGGGAGCTGTTTTTT. The complete variable domain, with remaining parts taken from reference TRBV5-8 and TRBJ2-2, reads EAGVTQSPTHLIKTRGQQATLRCSPISGHTSVYWYQQALGLGLQFLLWYDEGEERNRGNFPPRFSGRQFPNYSSELNVNALELEDSALYLCASSSTGFNTGELFFGEGSRLTVL.

V gene TRBV19 combines with J gene TRBJ2-2; weak D call: TRBD1 (6 bases). The CDR3 extends over 15 amino acids. V was trimmed by 6 bases and J by 0 bases, leaving 11 bases between them. The germline CDR1 and CDR2 sequences are LNHDA and SQIVND (reference sequence). CDR3 sequence (DNA): TGTGCCAGTAGACCCACAGGGTCGAACACCGGGGAGCTGTTTTTT. Protein product: CASRPTGSNTGELFF.

This clone was counted only a few times. This chain links TRBV11-2 with TRBJ1-1; 7 positions agree with TRBD1. V shed 5 bases, J shed 1 base, and the junction held 4 bases outside the gene matches. The CDR3 extends over 14 amino acids. From germline, CDR1 is SGHAT and CDR2 FQNNGV. The CDR3 DNA reads as TGTGCCAGCAGCCGTAGACAGGGGAACACTGAAGCTTTCTTT. It specifies CASSRRQGNTEAFF.

The chain is built from TRBV4-1 and TRBJ2-5; D call uncertain. V was shortened by 5 bases and J by 1 base, with 8 bases between the two germline ends. Germline V gene sequence: CDR1 MGHRA, CDR2 YSYEKL. The CDR3 contains 13 residues. CDR3 protein: CASSAPFQETQYF. DNA of the CDR3: TGCGCCAGCAGCGCTCCCTTCCAAGAGACCCAGTACTTC.

This chain links TRBV7-6 with TRBJ2-5, with D hard to call. Germline V gene data show CDR1 as SGHVS and CDR2 as FNYEAQ. The CDR3 has 17 residues. V gave up 4 bases and J gave up 0 bases, with 18 bases separating them. The CDR3 reads CASSSPTGNWDQETQYF. In DNA, the CDR3 is TGTGCCAGCAGCTCCCCGACCGGTAACTGGGACCAAGAGACCCAGTACTTC.

The chain is built from TRBV5-6 and TRBJ2-2, with D possibly matching TRBD1 (5 bases). The CDR3 sequence is 17 residues long. Germline V lookup: CDR1 SGHDT, CDR2 YYEEEE. Trimming stripped 2 bases from V and 5 bases from J, with 19 bases between. The CDR3 bases are TGTGCCAGCAGCTTATTGCGGACAACCCATGAAACCGGGGAGCTGTTTTTT. Translation gives CASSLLRTTHETGELFF.

The rearrangement joins TRBV9 to TRBJ2-1; D not certain. V shed 0 bases and J shed 0 bases, with 7 bases lying between them. The CDR3 is 15 residues long. Looked up from germline, CDR1 is SGDLS and CDR2 is YYNGEE. CDR3 bases: TGTGCCAGCAGCGTAGAGGTTCTCTCCTACAATGAGCAGTTCTTC. It is translated as CASSVEVLSYNEQFF.

The chain employs TRBV4-2 and TRBJ2-2, with D uncertain. The CDR3 spans 16 residues. Per germline, CDR1 LGHNA and CDR2 YNFKEQ. V shed 0 bases and J shed 7 bases, with 15 bases lying between them. The CDR3 DNA is TGTGCCAGCAGCCAAGATTTGGGGAACAGAAACGGGGAGCTGTTTTTT. Translated: CASSQDLGNRNGELFF.

The chain is built from TRBV28 and TRBJ2-5; 8 nucleotides agree with TRBD2. Trimming at V came to 8 bases and at J to 5 bases, leaving 10 bases not matched to a gene. Germline loops: CDR1 MDHEN, CDR2 SYDVKM. This CDR3 has 14 amino acids. The CDR3 loop reads CASQRAGGLETQYF. DNA for the CDR3: TGTGCCAGCCAAAGGGCGGGAGGTCTGGAGACCCAGTACTTC.

The rearrangement links TRBV5-4 to TRBJ1-2; D is possibly TRBD1 (6 bases). Trimming took off 4 bases at V and 2 bases at J, with 12 bases between the two ends. The germline V gene encodes CDR1 SGHNT and CDR2 YYREEE (reference sequence). The CDR3 length is 14 residues. The CDR3 coding sequence is TGTGCCAGCAGCCTTAGGACAGAAAACTATGGCTACACCTTC. Amino acid sequence: CASSLRTENYGYTF.

This sequence joins TRBV19 and TRBJ1-3; no reliable D call. Germline CDR1 and CDR2: LNHDA and SQIVND (reference sequence). Trimming removed 5 bases from V and 0 bases from J, with 8 bases in between. The CDR3 runs to 14 residues. In nucleotides, the CDR3 is TGTGCCAGTAGTCTGGTTAGCTCTGGAAACACCATATATTTT. Its protein is CASSLVSSGNTIYF.

The V call is TRBV25-1, the J call TRBJ1-6, with TRBD1 identical over 10 bases. Trimming removed 3 bases from V and 8 bases from J; junction bases left unmatched: 7. The V gene's germline CDR1 is MGHDK and CDR2 SYGVNS. This CDR3 comprises 16 residues. The DNA of the CDR3 is TGTGCCAGCAGTGATTGGGACAGGGGACCGGATTCACCCCTCCACTTT. As protein: CASSDWDRGPDSPLHF. The full variable domain, rest sourced from reference TRBV25-1 and TRBJ1-6, is EADIYQTPRYLVIGTGKKITLECSQTMGHDKMYWYQQDPGMELHLIHYSYGVNSTEKGDLSSESTVSRIRTEHFPLTLESARPSHTSQYLCASSDWDRGPDSPLHFGNGTRLTVT.

The rearrangement joins TRBV6-1 to TRBJ2-1; tentative D call: TRBD2 (6 bases). Between the trimmed V and J ends, which lost 4 bases and 0 bases, there was a span of 22 bases. Germline V gives CDR1 MNHNS, CDR2 SASEGT. The CDR3 sequence is 19 residues long. This CDR3 reads CASSGVGPRKTSSYNEQFF. The CDR3, as DNA: TGTGCCAGCAGTGGGGTGGGGCCGCGGAAGACTAGCTCCTACAATGAGCAGTTCTTC.

This chain joins TRBV19 and TRBJ2-3; 8 nucleotides align to TRBD2. With V trimmed by 1 base and J by 4 bases, 4 bases remained unmatched. The CDR3 spans 15 residues. Germline CDR1 and CDR2: LNHDA and SQIVND (reference sequence). DNA for the CDR3: TGTGCCAGTAGTATAGCGGGAGGGATGGCAGATACGCAGTATTTT. Residues: CASSIAGGMADTQYF.

The chain employs TRBV20-1 and TRBJ2-2; D is unclear. V was trimmed by 5 bases and J by 3 bases, leaving 4 bases between them. This CDR3 has 11 amino acids. From germline, CDR1 is DFQATT and CDR2 SNEGSKA (reference sequence). The CDR3 loop is CSAPDTGELFF. The CDR3 region has the DNA TGCAGTGCTCCTGACACCGGGGAGCTGTTTTTT.

This clone was counted only a few times. The rearrangement joins TRBV19 to TRBJ2-2; possibly TRBD1 for D (6 bases). Germline V gene data show CDR1 as LNHDA and CDR2 as SQIVND (reference sequence). Trimming took 4 bases from V and 6 from J, leaving 12 bases between them. The CDR3 is 14 amino acids. CDR3 sequence (DNA): TGTGCCAGTAGTACAGGGGCGATCGCCGGGGAGCTGTTTTTT. This translates into CASSTGAIAGELFF.

The V gene is TRBV15, the J gene TRBJ1-5; the D is unclear. CDR1 and CDR2 (germline): LNHNV, YYDKDF (reference sequence). V lost 0 bases and J lost 6, with 9 bases in between. This CDR3 spans 14 amino acids. CDR3 amino acids: CATSREGNGQPQHF. DNA for the CDR3: TGTGCCACCAGCAGAGAAGGGAACGGTCAGCCCCAGCATTTT. Complete variable domain (other parts from reference TRBV15 and TRBJ1-5): DAMVIQNPRYQVTQFGKPVTLSCSQTLNHNVMYWYQQKSSQAPKLLFHYYDKDFNNEADTPDNFQSRRPNTSFCFLDIRSPGLGDTAMYLCATSREGNGQPQHFGDGTRLSIL.

This clone was seen a few times. The chain is built from TRBV30 and TRBJ1-1, with 10 nucleotides matching TRBD1. The germline V gene has CDR1 GTSNPN and CDR2 SVGIG (reference sequence). V lost 1 base to trimming and J lost 11 bases; unmatched junction nucleotides: 7. The CDR3 totals 13 residues. This CDR3 reads CAWSEEWTGGAFF. In nucleotides, the CDR3 is TGTGCCTGGAGTGAAGAGTGGACAGGGGGTGCTTTCTTT.